These 14 T cell receptor beta chains were sequenced from one sample in a study of T cell repertoires in cytomegalovirus infection. TCRdb re-called the reads through MiXCR, storing one row per CDR3 protein. The table records about 200,000 distinct CDR3 sequences, 9.5% of them present only once. The sequenced sample consisted of PBMCs. The receptors derive from a human donor in good health (CMV status not recorded). Some clones in this sample may be carry-over from other donors' samples.

This clonotype was counted many times. V is TRBV7-8 and J is TRBJ2-5, with D tentatively TRBD2 (5 bases). Looked up from germline, CDR1 is SGHVS and CDR2 is FQNEAQ. Trimming cost V 3 bases and J 5 bases, with 19 bases left between them. The CDR3 contains 16 residues. The DNA for the CDR3 is TGTGCCAGCAGCTTCCAAGCCGGTACTAGGACGGAGACCCAGTACTTC. Translating it yields CASSFQAGTRTETQYF.

In this sample, this clonotype turned up a few times. A much more abundant neighbour one base away suggests this may be a read error. The J gene is TRBJ2-5, the V gene TRBV5-4; D is possibly TRBD1 (6 bases). This CDR3 is 13 amino acids long. Germline V gives CDR1 SGHNT, CDR2 YYREEE (reference sequence). V shed 2 bases and J shed 3 bases, with 8 bases lying between them. CDR3 sequence (DNA): TGTGCCAGCAGCTTCAACAGGGAAGAGACCCAGTACTTC. It translates to CASSFNREETQYF. Supplemented by reference TRBV5-4 and TRBJ2-5, the full variable domain reads ETGVTQSPTHLIKTRGQQVTLRCSSQSGHNTVSWYQQALGQGPQFIFQYYREEENGRGNFPPRFSGLQFPNYSSELNVNALELDDSALYLCASSFNREETQYFGPGTRLLVL.

Ten or more counts support this clonotype. The chain recombines TRBV12-3 or TRBV12-4 with TRBJ1-2, with D possibly being TRBD1 (5 bases). Trimming took off 2 bases at V and 2 bases at J, with 6 bases between the two ends. This CDR3 has 13 amino acids. DNA of the CDR3: TGTGCCAGCAGTTTAACAGGAAACTATGGCTACACCTTC. Translated: CASSLTGNYGYTF.

This clonotype showed up many times. The J gene is TRBJ1-2, the V gene TRBV28; weak D call: TRBD1 (5 bases). Trimming cost V 7 bases and J 6 bases, with 15 bases left between them. Germline V gives CDR1 MDHEN, CDR2 SYDVKM. The CDR3 has 13 residues. CDR3: CASTSGRGDGYTF. CDR3 bases: TGTGCCAGCACCTCAGGAAGGGGCGATGGCTACACCTTC.

The sample holds many counts of this clonotype. V usage is TRBV7-2 and J usage is TRBJ1-6, with no clear D. The V end was cut by 1 base, the J end by 0 bases, with 4 bases between. CDR1 is SGHTA and CDR2 is FQGNSA in the germline V gene. The CDR3 contains 15 residues. DNA for the CDR3: TGTGCCAGCAGCTTAGGGCTCTCCTATAATTCACCCCTCCACTTT. This encodes CASSLGLSYNSPLHF.

This clonotype was observed many times. The chain employs TRBV11-2 and TRBJ2-7; no definite D call. The CDR3 is made up of 12 amino acids. Looked up from germline, CDR1 is SGHAT and CDR2 is FQNNGV. With 7 bases removed from V and 3 bases from J, the gap between germline ends came to 10 bases. In DNA form, the CDR3 reads TGTGCCAGCAAGGGTCGAGACTACGAGCAGTACTTC. It encodes CASKGRDYEQYF.

The V call is TRBV20-1, the J call TRBJ2-3, with TRBD1 identical over 8 bases. From germline, CDR1 is DFQATT and CDR2 SNEGSKA (reference sequence). The length of the CDR3 is 14 residues. V dropped 3 bases and J dropped 2; count of bases not matched to a gene: 4. The DNA of the CDR3 is TGCAGTGCTAGGGCAGGGGGCCCCACAGATACGCAGTATTTT. This translates into CSARAGGPTDTQYF.

This clonotype was counted ten times or more. The chain couples TRBV28 to TRBJ2-7, with TRBD2 matching over 7 bases. Looked up from germline, CDR1 is MDHEN and CDR2 is SYDVKM. The CDR3 consists of 16 residues. V gave up 7 bases and J gave up 1 base; unmatched junction bases: 13. CDR3 coding DNA: TGTGCCAGCACTGGCCGAGGACTAGGCGCGTCCTACGAGCAGTACTTC. Its translation is CASTGRGLGASYEQYF. The variable domain in full, with the rest retrieved from reference TRBV28 and TRBJ2-7, is DVKVTQSSRYLVKRTGEKVFLECVQDMDHENMFWYRQDPGLGLRLIYFSYDVKMKEKGDIPEGYSVSREKKERFSLILESASTNQTSMYLCASTGRGLGASYEQYFGPGTRLTVT.

This clonotype appeared many times. The V gene is TRBV20-1, the J gene TRBJ2-2; D is possibly TRBD2 (6 bases). The CDR3 has 15 residues. Germline CDR1 is DFQATT and CDR2 is SNEGSKA (reference sequence). V was clipped by 1 base and J by 4 bases, with 13 bases between them. The DNA of the CDR3 is TGCAGTGCTAGAGTGTTGCGGGGAGCCACCGGGGAGCTGTTTTTT. Translation: CSARVLRGATGELFF.

This clonotype was picked up many times. This chain links TRBV6-5 with TRBJ1-1; the D is unclear. The CDR3 extends over 15 amino acids. CDR1 MNHEY and CDR2 SVGAGI come from the germline V gene. The ends were cut back, 0 bases at V and 3 bases at J, with 11 bases in the middle. In DNA, the CDR3 is TGTGCCAGCAGTTACTCTTTGCGAGACTACACTGAAGCTTTCTTT. Protein: CASSYSLRDYTEAFF.

This clonotype was picked up many times. This chain connects TRBV20-1 to TRBJ2-5; 8 bases are a match to TRBD2. With 7 bases clipped from V and 5 bases from J, the junction kept 9 bases outside the gene matches. Germline V gives CDR1 DFQATT, CDR2 SNEGSKA (reference sequence). This CDR3 is built from 13 residues. The CDR3 sequence is CSVRAGAGETQYF. Written as DNA, the CDR3 is TGCAGTGTAAGAGCGGGAGCCGGGGAGACCCAGTACTTC.

This clonotype appeared many times. The chain employs TRBV9 and TRBJ2-7, with D possibly being TRBD2 (6 bases). Per the germline V gene, CDR1 is SGDLS and CDR2 is YYNGEE. This CDR3 is 17 amino acids long. V lost 3 bases to trimming and J lost 0 bases, with 19 bases between them. CDR3 in amino acids: CASSARDSKGLSYEQYF. Here the CDR3 DNA reads TGTGCCAGCAGCGCTCGGGACTCCAAGGGTCTCTCCTACGAGCAGTACTTC.

This clonotype was observed at least ten times. This chain links TRBV28 with TRBJ2-2; TRBD1 might be the D (6 bases). Germline loops: CDR1 MDHEN, CDR2 SYDVKM. CDR3 length: 14 residues. With 6 bases removed from V and 5 bases from J, the gap between germline ends came to 13 bases. CDR3 sequence (DNA): TGTGCCAGCAGCACCACAGGGTTGACCGGGGAGCTGTTTTTT. This translates into CASSTTGLTGELFF.

This clonotype was recorded at least ten times. The V and J genes are TRBV20-1 and TRBJ1-2; D call uncertain. Germline-derived CDR1 and CDR2 are DFQATT and SNEGSKA (reference sequence). The germline V and J ends were trimmed by 3 bases and 6 bases, with 11 bases remaining between them. This CDR3 has 12 residues. The CDR3 spells CSASRGGDGYTF. DNA of the CDR3: TGCAGTGCTAGTCGGGGTGGCGATGGCTACACCTTC.